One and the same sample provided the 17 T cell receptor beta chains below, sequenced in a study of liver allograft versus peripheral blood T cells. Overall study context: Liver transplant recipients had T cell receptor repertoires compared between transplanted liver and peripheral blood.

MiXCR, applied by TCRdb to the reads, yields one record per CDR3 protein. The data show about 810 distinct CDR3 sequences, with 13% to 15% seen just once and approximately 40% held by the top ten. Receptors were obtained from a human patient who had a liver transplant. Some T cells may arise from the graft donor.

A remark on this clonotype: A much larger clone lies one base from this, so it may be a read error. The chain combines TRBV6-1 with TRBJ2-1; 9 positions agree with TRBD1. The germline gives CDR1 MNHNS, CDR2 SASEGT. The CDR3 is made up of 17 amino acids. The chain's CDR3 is CASSYTLQGATYYEQFF. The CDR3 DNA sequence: TGTGCCAGCAGTTACACCCTACAGGGGGCAACCTACTATGAGCAGTTCTTC.

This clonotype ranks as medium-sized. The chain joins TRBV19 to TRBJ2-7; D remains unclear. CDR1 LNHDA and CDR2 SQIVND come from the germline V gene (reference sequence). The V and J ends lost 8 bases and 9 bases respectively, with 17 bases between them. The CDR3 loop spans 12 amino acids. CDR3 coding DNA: TGTGCCAGTTCTCCGGACCCATCCAGGCAGTACTTC. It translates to CASSPDPSRQYF.

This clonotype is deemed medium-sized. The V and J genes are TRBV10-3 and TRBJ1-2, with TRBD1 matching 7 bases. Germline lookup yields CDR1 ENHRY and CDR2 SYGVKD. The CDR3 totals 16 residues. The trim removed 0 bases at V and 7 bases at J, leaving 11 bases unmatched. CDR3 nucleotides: TGTGCCATCAGTGAGTCGGACAGGTCGGCGGGTGGTGGCTACACCTTC. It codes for CAISESDRSAGGGYTF.

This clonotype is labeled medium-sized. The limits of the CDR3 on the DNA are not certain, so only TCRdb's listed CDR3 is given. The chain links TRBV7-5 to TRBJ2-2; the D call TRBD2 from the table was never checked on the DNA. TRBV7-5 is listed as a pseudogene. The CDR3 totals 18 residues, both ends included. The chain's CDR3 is CISVPEATQASGTGELFF.

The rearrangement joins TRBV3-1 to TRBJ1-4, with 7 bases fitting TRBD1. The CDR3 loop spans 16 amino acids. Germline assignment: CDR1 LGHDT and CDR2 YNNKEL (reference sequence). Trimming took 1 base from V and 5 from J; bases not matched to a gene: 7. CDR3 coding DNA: TGTGCCAGCAGCCAAGTTGCAACAGGGGAGAATGAAAAACTGTTTTTT. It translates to CASSQVATGENEKLFF.

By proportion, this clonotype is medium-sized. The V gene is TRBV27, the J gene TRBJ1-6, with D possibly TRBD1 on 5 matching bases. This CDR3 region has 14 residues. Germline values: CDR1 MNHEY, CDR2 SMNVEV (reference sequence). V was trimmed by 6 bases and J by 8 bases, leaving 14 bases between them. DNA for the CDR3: TGTGCCAGCAGACCCGGGACCGACCATTCACCCCTCCACTTT. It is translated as CASRPGTDHSPLHF.

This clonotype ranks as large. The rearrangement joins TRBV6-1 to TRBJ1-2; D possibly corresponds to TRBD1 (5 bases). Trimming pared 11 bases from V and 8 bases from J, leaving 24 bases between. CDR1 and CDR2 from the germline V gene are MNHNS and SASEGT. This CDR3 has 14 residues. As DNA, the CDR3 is TGTGCCGGACCTCGTAAGGGGTACGGTTGGGGCTACACCTTC. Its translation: CAGPRKGYGWGYTF.

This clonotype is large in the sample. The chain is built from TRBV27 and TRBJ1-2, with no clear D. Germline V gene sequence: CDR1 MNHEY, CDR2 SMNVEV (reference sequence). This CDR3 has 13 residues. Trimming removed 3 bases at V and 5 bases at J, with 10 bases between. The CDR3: CASSFGPAYGYTF. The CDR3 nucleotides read TGTGCCAGCAGTTTCGGGCCAGCTTATGGCTACACCTTC.

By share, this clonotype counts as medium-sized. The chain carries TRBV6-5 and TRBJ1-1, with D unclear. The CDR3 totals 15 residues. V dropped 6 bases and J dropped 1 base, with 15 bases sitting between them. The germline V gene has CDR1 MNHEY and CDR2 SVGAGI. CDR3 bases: TGTGCCAGCAGACAAGATTGGACGGAGAACACTGAAGCTTTCTTT. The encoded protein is CASRQDWTENTEAFF.

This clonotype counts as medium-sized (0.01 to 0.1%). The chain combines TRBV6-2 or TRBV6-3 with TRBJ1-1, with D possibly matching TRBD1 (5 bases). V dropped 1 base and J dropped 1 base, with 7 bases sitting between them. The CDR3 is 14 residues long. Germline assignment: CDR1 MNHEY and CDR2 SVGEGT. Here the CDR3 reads CASSYWTQNTEAFF. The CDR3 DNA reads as TGTGCCAGCAGTTACTGGACACAGAACACTGAAGCTTTCTTT.

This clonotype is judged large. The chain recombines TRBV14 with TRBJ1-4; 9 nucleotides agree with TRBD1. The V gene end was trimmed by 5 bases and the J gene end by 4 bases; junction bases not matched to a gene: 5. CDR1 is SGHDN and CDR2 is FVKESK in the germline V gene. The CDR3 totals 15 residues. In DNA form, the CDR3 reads TGTGCCAGCAGCTCTCCGGGACAGGGTAATGAAAAACTGTTTTTT. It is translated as CASSSPGQGNEKLFF.

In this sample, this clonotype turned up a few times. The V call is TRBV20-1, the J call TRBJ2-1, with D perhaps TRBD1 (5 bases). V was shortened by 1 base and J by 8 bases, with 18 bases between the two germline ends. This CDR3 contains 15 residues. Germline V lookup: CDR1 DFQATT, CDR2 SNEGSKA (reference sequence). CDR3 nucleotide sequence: TGCAGTGCTAGAGGGCGAAAGGGGATCTGGGATGAGCAGTTCTTC. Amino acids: CSARGRKGIWDEQFF.

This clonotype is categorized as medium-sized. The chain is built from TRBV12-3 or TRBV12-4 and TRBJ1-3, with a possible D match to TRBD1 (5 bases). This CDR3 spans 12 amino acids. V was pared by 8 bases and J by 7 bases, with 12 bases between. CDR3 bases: TGTGCCAGCCGGGGCCAGGCGAACACCATATATTTT. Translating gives CASRGQANTIYF.

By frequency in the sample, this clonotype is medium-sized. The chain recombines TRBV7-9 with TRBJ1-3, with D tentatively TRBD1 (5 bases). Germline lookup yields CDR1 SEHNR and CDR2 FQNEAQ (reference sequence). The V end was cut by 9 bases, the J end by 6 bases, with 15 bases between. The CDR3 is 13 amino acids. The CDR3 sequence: CASQGAHKNTIYF. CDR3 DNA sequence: TGTGCCAGTCAAGGGGCCCATAAAAACACCATATATTTT.

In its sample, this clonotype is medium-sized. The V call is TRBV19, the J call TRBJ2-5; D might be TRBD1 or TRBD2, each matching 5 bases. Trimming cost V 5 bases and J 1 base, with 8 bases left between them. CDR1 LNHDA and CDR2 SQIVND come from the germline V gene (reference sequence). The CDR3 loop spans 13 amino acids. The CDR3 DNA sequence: TGTGCCAGTAGTGGGACCCCCCAAGAGACCCAGTACTTC. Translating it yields CASSGTPQETQYF.

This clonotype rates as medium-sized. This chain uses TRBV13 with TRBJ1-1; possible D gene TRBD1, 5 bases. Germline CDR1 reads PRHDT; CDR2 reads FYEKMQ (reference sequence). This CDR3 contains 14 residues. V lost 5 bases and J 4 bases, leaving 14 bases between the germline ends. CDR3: CASSPLTGGTEAFF. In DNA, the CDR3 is TGTGCCAGCAGCCCCCTAACAGGTGGCACTGAAGCTTTCTTT.

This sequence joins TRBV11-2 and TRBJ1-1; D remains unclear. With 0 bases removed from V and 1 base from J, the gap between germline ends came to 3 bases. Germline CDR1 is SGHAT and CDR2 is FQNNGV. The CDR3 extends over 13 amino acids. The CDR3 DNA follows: TGTGCCAGCAGCTTAGAGGGGAACACTGAAGCTTTCTTT. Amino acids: CASSLEGNTEAFF. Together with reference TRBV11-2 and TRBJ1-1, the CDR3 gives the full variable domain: EAGVAQSPRYKIIEKRQSVAFWCNPISGHATLYWYQQILGQGPKLLIQFQNNGVVDDSQLPKDRFSAERLKGVDSTLKIQPAKLEDSAVYLCASSLEGNTEAFFGQGTRLTVV.